Following are 5 T cell receptor beta chains from one sample sequenced in a study of blood T cell repertoires in COVID-19. The repertoire was sequenced with immunoSEQ multiplex PCR; TCRdb's copy has only in-frame clones and lacks some. This table holds some 130,000 clones, about 78% found once. Source material: peripheral blood. The receptors stem from a man aged 55 to 70 who had recovered from COVID-19.

This chain links TRBV7-2 with TRBJ2-1; 15 bases fit TRBD2. Trimming took 1 base from V and 7 from J; bases not matched to a gene: 2. The CDR3 is 16 amino acids. Germline CDR1 reads SGHTA; CDR2 reads FQGNSA. CDR3 in amino acids: CASSLEGTSGRNEQFF. The CDR3 region has the DNA TGTGCCAGCAGCTTAGAGGGGACTAGCGGGAGGAATGAGCAGTTCTTC.

The J gene is TRBJ2-7, the V gene TRBV5-1; D possibly corresponds to TRBD1 (5 bases). V lost 4 bases and J 7 bases, leaving 18 bases between the germline ends. Germline V gene data show CDR1 as SGHRS and CDR2 as YFSETQ. CDR3 length: 14 amino acids. Here the CDR3 reads CASSAYRTSREQYF. CDR3 DNA: TGCGCCAGCAGCGCCTACAGGACATCCCGGGAGCAGTACTTC.

The rearrangement links TRBV9 to TRBJ2-1; TRBD1 agrees at 7 bases. CDR3 length: 16 residues. V was clipped by 3 bases and J by 7 bases; unmatched bases: 13. CDR1 and CDR2 from the germline V gene are SGDLS and YYNGEE. CDR3 nucleotides: TGTGCCAGCAGCGGCCGACAGGGCTTCGTGGGGAATGAGCAGTTCTTC. This encodes CASSGRQGFVGNEQFF.

This clone was detected only a few times. Other nucleotide sequences from this sample produce the same CDR3. DNA of the CDR3: TGTGCCAGCAGTCCGGGACAGGGTAACAATCAGCCCCAGCATTTT. This translates into CASSPGQGNNQPQHF. The chain carries TRBV7-9 and TRBJ1-5, with 9 bases identical to TRBD1. The CDR3 has 15 residues. The V gene end was trimmed by 6 bases and the J gene end by 3 bases; junction bases not matched to a gene: 6. Germline V lookup: CDR1 SEHNR, CDR2 FQNEAQ (reference sequence).

V usage is TRBV28 and J usage is TRBJ1-1, with D possibly TRBD1 on 5 matching bases. The germline V gene has CDR1 MDHEN and CDR2 SYDVKM. CDR3 length equals 15 residues. V dropped 5 bases and J dropped 6 bases, with 19 bases sitting between them. The CDR3 sequence: CASSVRPGIYPEAFF. The CDR3 DNA reads TGTGCCAGCAGTGTCAGACCAGGGATTTACCCTGAAGCTTTCTTT.